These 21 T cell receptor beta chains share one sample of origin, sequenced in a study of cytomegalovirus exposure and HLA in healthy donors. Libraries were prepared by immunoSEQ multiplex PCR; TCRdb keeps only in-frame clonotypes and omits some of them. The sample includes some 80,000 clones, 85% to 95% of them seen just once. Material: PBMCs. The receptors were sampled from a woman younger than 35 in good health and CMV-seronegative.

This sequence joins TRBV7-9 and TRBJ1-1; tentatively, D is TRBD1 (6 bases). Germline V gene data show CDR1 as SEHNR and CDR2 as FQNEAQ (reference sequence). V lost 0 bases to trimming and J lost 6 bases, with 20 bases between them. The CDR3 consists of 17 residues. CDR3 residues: CASSLAVLQGGSAEAFF. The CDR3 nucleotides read TGTGCCAGCAGCTTAGCGGTTTTACAGGGTGGTAGTGCTGAAGCTTTCTTT.

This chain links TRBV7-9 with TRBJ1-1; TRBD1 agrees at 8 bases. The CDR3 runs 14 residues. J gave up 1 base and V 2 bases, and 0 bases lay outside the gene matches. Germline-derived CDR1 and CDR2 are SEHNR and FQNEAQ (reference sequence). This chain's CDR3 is CASSLQGANTEAFF. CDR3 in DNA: TGTGCCAGCAGCTTACAGGGGGCGAACACTGAAGCTTTCTTT.

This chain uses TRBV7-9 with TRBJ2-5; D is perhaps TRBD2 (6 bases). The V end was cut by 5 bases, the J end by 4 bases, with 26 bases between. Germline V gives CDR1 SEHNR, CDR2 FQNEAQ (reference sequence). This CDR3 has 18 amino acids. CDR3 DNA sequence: TGTGCCAGCAGCCCAGTGAGGCGGAGGGAGATTAAGTTAGAGACCCAGTACTTC. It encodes CASSPVRRREIKLETQYF. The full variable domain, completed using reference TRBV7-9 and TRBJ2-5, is DTGVSQNPRHKITKRGQNVTFRCDPISEHNRLYWYRQTLGQGPEFLTYFQNEAQLEKSRLLSDRFSAERPKGSFSTLEIQRTEQGDSAMYLCASSPVRRREIKLETQYFGPGTRLLVL.

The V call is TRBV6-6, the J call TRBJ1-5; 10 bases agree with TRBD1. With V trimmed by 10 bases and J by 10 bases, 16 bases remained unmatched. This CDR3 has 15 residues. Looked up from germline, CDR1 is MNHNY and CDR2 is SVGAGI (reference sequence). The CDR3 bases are TGTGCCACCCGACCTGGGACAGGGGACAGTGCCCCCCAGCATTTT. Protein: CATRPGTGDSAPQHF.

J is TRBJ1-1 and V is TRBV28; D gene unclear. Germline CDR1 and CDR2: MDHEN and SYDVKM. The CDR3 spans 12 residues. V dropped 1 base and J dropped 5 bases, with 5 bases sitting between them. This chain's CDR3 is CASSLFETEAFF. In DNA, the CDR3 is TGTGCCAGCAGTTTATTCGAGACTGAAGCTTTCTTT.

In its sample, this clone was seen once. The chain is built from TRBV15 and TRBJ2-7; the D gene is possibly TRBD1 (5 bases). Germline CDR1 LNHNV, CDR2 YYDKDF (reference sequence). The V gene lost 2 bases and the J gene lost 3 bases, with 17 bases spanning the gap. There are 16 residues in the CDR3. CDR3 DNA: TGTGCCACCAGCAGATTCCGACCGGACACTATCTACGAGCAGTACTTC. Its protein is CATSRFRPDTIYEQYF.

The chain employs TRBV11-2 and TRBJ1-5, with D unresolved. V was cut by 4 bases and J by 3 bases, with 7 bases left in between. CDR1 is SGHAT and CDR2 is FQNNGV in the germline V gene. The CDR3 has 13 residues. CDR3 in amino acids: CASSYTVNQPQHF. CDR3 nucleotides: TGTGCCAGCAGCTACACAGTCAATCAGCCCCAGCATTTT.

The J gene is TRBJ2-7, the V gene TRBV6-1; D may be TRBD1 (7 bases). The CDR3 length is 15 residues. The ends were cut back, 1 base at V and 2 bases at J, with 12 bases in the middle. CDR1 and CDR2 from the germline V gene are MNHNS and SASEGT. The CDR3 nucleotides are TGTGCCAGCAGTGAAGGCGGGACAGCTACCTACGAGCAGTACTTC. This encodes CASSEGGTATYEQYF.

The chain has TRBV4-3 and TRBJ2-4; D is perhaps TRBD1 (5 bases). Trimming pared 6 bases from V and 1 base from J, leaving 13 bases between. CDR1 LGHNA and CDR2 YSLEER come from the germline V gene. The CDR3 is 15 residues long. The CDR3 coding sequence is TGCGCCAGCAGTGTCAGGGTGGATGCCAAAAACATTCAGTACTTC. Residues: CASSVRVDAKNIQYF.

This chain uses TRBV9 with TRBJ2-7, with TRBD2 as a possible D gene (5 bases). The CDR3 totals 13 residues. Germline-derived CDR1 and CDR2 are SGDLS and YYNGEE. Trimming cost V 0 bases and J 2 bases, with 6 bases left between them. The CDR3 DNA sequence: TGTGCCAGCAGCGTAGAAGCGGCCTACGAGCAGTACTTC. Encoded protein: CASSVEAAYEQYF.

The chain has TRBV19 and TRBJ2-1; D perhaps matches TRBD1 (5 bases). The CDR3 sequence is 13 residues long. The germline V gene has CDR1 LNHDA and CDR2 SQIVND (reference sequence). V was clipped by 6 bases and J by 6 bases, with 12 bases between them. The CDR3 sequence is CASSFQGFNEQFF. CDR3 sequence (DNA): TGTGCCAGTAGCTTTCAGGGATTCAATGAGCAGTTCTTC.

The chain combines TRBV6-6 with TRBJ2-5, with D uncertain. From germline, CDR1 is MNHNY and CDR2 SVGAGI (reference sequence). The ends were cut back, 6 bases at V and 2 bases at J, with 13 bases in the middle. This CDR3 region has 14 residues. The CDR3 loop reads CASSRSGPQETQYF. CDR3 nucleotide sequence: TGTGCCAGCAGCCGCTCTGGGCCTCAAGAGACCCAGTACTTC.

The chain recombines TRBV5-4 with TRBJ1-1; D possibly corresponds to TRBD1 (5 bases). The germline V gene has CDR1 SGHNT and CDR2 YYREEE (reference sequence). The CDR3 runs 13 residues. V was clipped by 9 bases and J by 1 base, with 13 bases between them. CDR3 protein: CATHPTGNTEAFF. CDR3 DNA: TGTGCCACACACCCCACAGGGAACACTGAAGCTTTCTTT.

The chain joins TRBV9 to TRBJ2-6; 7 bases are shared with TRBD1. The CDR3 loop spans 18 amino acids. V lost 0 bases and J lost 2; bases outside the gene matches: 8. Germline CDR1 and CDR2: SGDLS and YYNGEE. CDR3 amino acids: CASSVGGTVQTGANVLTF. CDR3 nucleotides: TGTGCCAGCAGCGTAGGAGGGACAGTCCAAACTGGGGCCAACGTCCTGACTTTC.

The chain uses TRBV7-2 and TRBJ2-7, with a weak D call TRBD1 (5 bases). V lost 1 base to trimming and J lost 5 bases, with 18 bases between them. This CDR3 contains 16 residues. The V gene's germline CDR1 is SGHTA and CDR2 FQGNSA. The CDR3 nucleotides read TGTGCCAGCAGCTTAGTGGGTAGCTGGGGCGCTCACGAGCAGTACTTC. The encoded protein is CASSLVGSWGAHEQYF. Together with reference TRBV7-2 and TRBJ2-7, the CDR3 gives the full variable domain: GAGVSQSPSNKVTEKGKDVELRCDPISGHTALYWYRQSLGQGLEFLIYFQGNSAPDKSGLPSDRFSAERTGGSVSTLTIQRTQQEDSAVYLCASSLVGSWGAHEQYFGPGTRLTVT.

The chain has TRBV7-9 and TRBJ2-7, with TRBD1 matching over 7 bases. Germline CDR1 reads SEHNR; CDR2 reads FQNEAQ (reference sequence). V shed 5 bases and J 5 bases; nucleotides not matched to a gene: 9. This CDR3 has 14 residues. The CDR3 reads CASSGPGQRDEQYF. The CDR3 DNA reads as TGTGCCAGCAGCGGGCCGGGACAGAGGGACGAGCAGTACTTC.

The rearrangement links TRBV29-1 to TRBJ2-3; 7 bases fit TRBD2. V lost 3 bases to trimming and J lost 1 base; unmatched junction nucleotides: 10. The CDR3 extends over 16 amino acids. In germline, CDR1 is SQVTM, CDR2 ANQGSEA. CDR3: CSVEPRTSTGTDTQYF. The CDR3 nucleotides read TGCAGCGTTGAGCCAAGGACTAGTACGGGCACAGATACGCAGTATTTT.

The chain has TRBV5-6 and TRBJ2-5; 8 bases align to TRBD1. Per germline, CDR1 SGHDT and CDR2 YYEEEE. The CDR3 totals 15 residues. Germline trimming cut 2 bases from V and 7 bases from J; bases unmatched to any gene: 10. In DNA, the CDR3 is TGTGCCAGCAGCTTTCAGGGGGCCTCTACGTGGACCCAGTACTTC. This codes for CASSFQGASTWTQYF.

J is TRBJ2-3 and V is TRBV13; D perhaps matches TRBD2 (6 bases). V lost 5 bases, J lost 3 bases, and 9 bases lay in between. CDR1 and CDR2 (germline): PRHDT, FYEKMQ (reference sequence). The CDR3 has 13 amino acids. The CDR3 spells CASSRGRTDTQYF. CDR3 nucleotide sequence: TGTGCCAGCAGCCGGGGGAGGACAGATACGCAGTATTTT.

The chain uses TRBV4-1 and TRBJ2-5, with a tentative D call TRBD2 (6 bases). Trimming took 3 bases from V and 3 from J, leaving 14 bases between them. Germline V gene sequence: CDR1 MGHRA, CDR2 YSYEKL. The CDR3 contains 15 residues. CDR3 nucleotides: TGCGCCAGCAGCCATCCTTGGACTACCAAAGAGACCCAGTACTTC. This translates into CASSHPWTTKETQYF.

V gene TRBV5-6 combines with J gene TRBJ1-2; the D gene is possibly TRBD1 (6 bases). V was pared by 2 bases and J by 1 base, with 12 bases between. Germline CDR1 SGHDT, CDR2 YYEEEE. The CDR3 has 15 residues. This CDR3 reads CASSLGQFNNYGYTF. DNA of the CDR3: TGTGCCAGCAGCTTAGGACAGTTTAATAACTATGGCTACACCTTC.